The 9 T cell receptor beta chains below come from one sample, sequenced in a study of T cell clusters in autoimmune cytopenias (dated by TCRdb to the late 2010s). The sequencing machine was an Illumina MiSeq. Multiplex PCR with a touch-down protocol amplified TRB rearrangements, with the TRB-A and TRB-B primer pools combined in a single tube. TCRdb reprocessed the reads into one record per CDR3 protein sequence, lacking DNA. This sample's table lists 5,500 to 8,000 distinct CDR3 sequences. Around 4.8% of the sample lies in the top ten. For each sample, TRB amplification used about 240 ng of peripheral blood genomic DNA, equal to around 39,000 genome equivalents. In addition, the sample was reused for a study of T cell repertoires in aging, cancer and after chemotherapy.

The sample consisted of peripheral blood. The receptors originated from a human donor in good health.

V gene TRBV5-1 combines with J gene TRBJ2-1. The CDR3 length is 15 residues. The germline gives CDR1 SGHRS, CDR2 YFSETQ. CDR3 amino acids: CASSVDGTPNNEQFF.

This clonotype shows up as medium-sized (0.01 to 0.1%) by frequency. The V call is TRBV19, the J call TRBJ2-2. CDR1 and CDR2 from the germline V gene are LNHDA and SQIVND (reference sequence). This CDR3 comprises 13 residues. Here the CDR3 reads CASSNPNTGELFF.

Here the CDR3 reads CASTLTSGRGEQYF. The V gene is TRBV19, the J gene TRBJ2-7; TCRdb outputs TRBD2, but without DNA this stays unchecked. In germline, CDR1 is LNHDA, CDR2 SQIVND (reference sequence). CDR3 size: 14 residues.

V and J are TRBV19 and TRBJ1-1. Germline V gives CDR1 LNHDA, CDR2 SQIVND (reference sequence). This CDR3 has 15 residues. The CDR3 spells CASTVGGNRNTEAFF.

The chain's CDR3 is CASTNTRGSYEQYF. V gene TRBV6-4 combines with J gene TRBJ2-7; absent DNA, TCRdb's TRBD2 call cannot be checked. This CDR3 comprises 14 residues. Germline lookup yields CDR1 MRHNA and CDR2 SNTAGT.

By frequency, this clonotype is medium-sized. The rearrangement links TRBV19 to TRBJ1-2; the D gene TCRdb calls, TRBD1, cannot be checked with no DNA. In germline, CDR1 is LNHDA, CDR2 SQIVND (reference sequence). The CDR3 runs 16 residues. The CDR3: CASSVTFQAGGYGYTF.

Its frequency marks this clonotype as medium-sized. The chain has TRBV19 and TRBJ1-6; TCRdb designates TRBD1, a call that cannot be tested without DNA. This CDR3 is built from 13 residues. CDR1 is LNHDA and CDR2 is SQIVND in the germline V gene (reference sequence). CDR3 protein: CASRRDRGSPLHF.

In terms of frequency, this clonotype is medium-sized (0.01 to 0.1%). The J gene is TRBJ2-2, the V gene TRBV5-5; TCRdb selects TRBD1, and the lack of DNA leaves this call unchecked. The CDR3 loop spans 16 amino acids. Germline assignment: CDR1 SGHKS and CDR2 YYEKEE (reference sequence). CDR3 residues: CASSSLWGTNTGELFF. The full variable domain, its missing parts supplied by reference TRBV5-5 and TRBJ2-2, is DAGVTQSPTHLIKTRGQQVTLRCSPISGHKSVSWYQQVLGQGPQFIFQYYEKEERGRGNFPDRFSARQFPNYSSELNVNALLLGDSALYLCASSSLWGTNTGELFFGEGSRLTVL.

This chain links TRBV6-5 with TRBJ1-2. CDR1 and CDR2 from the germline V gene are MNHEY and SVGAGI. CDR3 size: 13 residues. The CDR3 is CASSYSLRGGYTF.